This T cell receptor (beta chain) originates from a study of blood T cells in healthy people across ages (dated by TCRdb to about 2015). In terms of the full investigation: In model experiments, template switching captured roughly one uniquely barcoded TCR beta cDNA molecule for every two T cells. Using deep sequencing normalized with unique cDNA molecular identifiers, the study measured how TCR beta repertoire diversity changes with age. The donors were split into four age groups: young (average about 15 years), middle-aged (39), aged (more than 55) and long-lived (over 75). To avoid experimental bias, donors of different ages were spread randomly across the sequencing lanes. Using the same blood draw, the study looked at two additional independent replicas of 1 million unique cDNA reads for two donors, one aged 18 to 30 and the other aged 80 or older. Results the study describes overall, beyond this receptor: Observed TCR beta diversity per million T cells fell roughly linearly with age, and a significant reduction was already apparent by age about 36. Estimates of total diversity based on one million sequenced T cells were regarded as lower bounds and as underestimates. Because donor CMV infection status was unknown, age-related changes in expanded clonotypes were potentially confounded. Observed TCR beta diversity correlated strongly with the percentage of naive T cells measured by flow cytometry. Compared with the aged group, the long-lived group had more naive CD4+ T cells, fewer expanded clones and increased TCR diversity, a pattern suggesting age selection. Because profiling used bulk unsorted PBMCs, naive and antigen-experienced compartments could not be compared conclusively.

Donors were under 40 systemically healthy Caucasian individuals from Russia aged roughly 6 to 100 years. Approximately 9.3 milliliters of peripheral blood were collected from each donor into EDTA-treated Vacutainer tubes. PBMCs were isolated by Ficoll-Paque density-gradient centrifugation, with at least 6 million obtained per sample. Total RNA, at least 6 micrograms per sample, was extracted from PBMCs with Trizol reagent. For every donor, flow cytometry on a PBMC aliquot measured the percentage of naive CD45RAhigh/CD27high T cells. The trim is 5 bases for V and 5 bases for J, with a gap of 17 bases between the germline ends. The CDR3 measures 15 amino acids from cysteine to phenylalanine. Only the CDR3 region is kept as DNA, spanning 45 bases read in frame from base 1. CDR1 SEHNR and CDR2 FQNEAQ were looked up in the germline V gene (reference sequence). This clonotype was detected once. The antigen it binds to is not known. No base quality values were provided; no much bigger clone lies one nucleotide off.

Libraries were made using 5' RACE. TCRdb names Illumina HiSeq 2500 as the instrument used. The second PCR ran for roughly 7 to 12 cycles and used a J-beta primer mix along with a sample-barcoded 5' primer. A unique molecular identifier was introduced onto each TCR beta cDNA molecule by a template-switch 5' adaptor carrying 12 random nucleotides. At least 3 million CDR3-containing paired-end reads were obtained from each sample. The Mint cDNA synthesis kit, primed by a TRBC-specific oligonucleotide, was used to synthesize first-strand cDNA from all RNA. Following uracil-DNA glycosylase treatment, a first 18-cycle PCR with universal primers M1SS and BC2_uni_R was performed on all cDNA. On the study's bioinformatics: Each sample was normalized by randomly selecting 1 million high-quality reads, each carrying a distinct molecular identifier. Instead of being binned into consensus sequences, reads that shared molecular identifiers were thrown out. MiTCR, run with a Q25 quality threshold and the strictest error-elimination algorithm, handled CDR3 identification, clonotype clustering and error correction. A nonparametric unseen species model using Euler transformation provided a lower-bound estimate of total TCR beta diversity. The public reads were reprocessed in TCRdb via fastp at Q25 and MiXCR, keeping in-frame beta chains. CDR3 protein duplicates are merged, each entry listing the most common genes and DNA. What appears here as the V and J calls and clone size reflects TCRdb's work, not the paper's. The table for this sample lists about 940,000 distinct CDR3 sequences; roughly 48% of them were counted only once. The ten largest account for about an eighth of the sample.

The clonotype originates from a man aged 30 to 45 in good health. The rearranged chain carries TRBV7-9 and TRBJ2-3; the D call is tentative, TRBD1 or TRBD2, as each matches 5 bases. The sequenced sample consisted of blood. For the CDR3, the sequence is CASSGLDKYLDTQYF. The bases are TGTGCCAGCAGCGGACTGGACAAGTACTTAGATACGCAGTATTTT.